The 17 T cell receptor beta chains listed next were all sequenced from one sample in a study of T cell responses to AZD1222 COVID-19 vaccine. Repertoires were generated with immunoSEQ multiplex PCR, while TCRdb's copy carries only in-frame clones and drops some. The table has approximately 180,000 clones, around nine tenths seen once. Specimen: peripheral blood, collected on day 0 of AZD1222 vaccination. All receptors derive from an adult in good health.

The rearrangement links TRBV6-5 to TRBJ1-2; TRBD1 is a possible D gene (6 bases). CDR1 is MNHEY, CDR2 SVGAGI, per germline. Between the trimmed V and J ends, which lost 6 bases and 5 bases, there was a span of 16 bases. This CDR3 contains 14 residues. CDR3 DNA: TGTGCCAGCAGAGGGGGGGCAGGCGGTTATGGCTACACCTTC. The encoded protein is CASRGGAGGYGYTF.

The V gene is TRBV5-4, the J gene TRBJ1-1, with a possible D match to TRBD1 (5 bases). The CDR3 has 16 residues. Germline lookup yields CDR1 SGHNT and CDR2 YYREEE (reference sequence). Trimming shortened V by 1 base and J by 0 bases, and 13 bases separated the two germline ends. The CDR3 DNA reads TGTGCCAGCAGCTTGACAGGATGGGGAATGAACACTGAAGCTTTCTTT. Translation gives CASSLTGWGMNTEAFF.

The genes are TRBV9 and TRBJ2-3; D gene uncertain. V was trimmed by 0 bases and J by 2 bases, leaving 7 bases between them. This CDR3 has 14 residues. Per germline, CDR1 SGDLS and CDR2 YYNGEE. Written as DNA, the CDR3 is TGTGCCAGCAGCGTAGCATCCCACACAGATACGCAGTATTTT. Protein product: CASSVASHTDTQYF. The whole variable domain, filled in from reference TRBV9 and TRBJ2-3, reads DSGVTQTPKHLITATGQRVTLRCSPRSGDLSVYWYQQSLDQGLQFLIQYYNGEERAKGNILERFSAQQFPDLHSELNLSSLELGDSALYFCASSVASHTDTQYFGPGTRLTVL.

The rearrangement links TRBV3-1 (or the pseudogene TRBV3-2) to TRBJ2-5, with TRBD1 matching 11 bases. The germline CDR1 and CDR2 sequences are LGHDT and YNNKEL (reference sequence). Unmatched junction bases numbered 1, after V lost 2 bases and J lost 5 bases. The CDR3 is 14 amino acids. The CDR3 sequence is CASSQRDRGETQYF. CDR3 DNA: TGTGCCAGCAGCCAAAGGGACAGGGGGGAGACCCAGTACTTC.

The chain is built from TRBV14 and TRBJ1-1; D is unclear. Trimming took 0 bases from V and 4 from J, leaving 3 bases between them. Germline loops: CDR1 SGHDN, CDR2 FVKESK. The CDR3 totals 12 residues. This chain's CDR3 is CASSQERTEAFF. In DNA form, the CDR3 reads TGTGCCAGCAGCCAAGAACGCACTGAAGCTTTCTTT.

The chain employs TRBV15 and TRBJ1-4, with D possibly being TRBD1 (6 bases). The CDR3 totals 15 residues. Germline CDR1 reads LNHNV; CDR2 reads YYDKDF (reference sequence). The ends were cut back, 6 bases at V and 0 bases at J, with 11 bases in the middle. This chain's CDR3 is CATSLGASTNEKLFF. In nucleotides, the CDR3 is TGTGCCACCAGTCTGGGGGCCTCAACTAATGAAAAACTGTTTTTT.

This sequence joins TRBV20-1 and TRBJ1-1, with D perhaps matching TRBD1 (6 bases). Between the trimmed V and J ends, which lost 3 bases and 7 bases, there was a span of 9 bases. The CDR3 covers 11 residues. The germline CDR1 and CDR2 sequences are DFQATT and SNEGSKA (reference sequence). CDR3: CSARRGVEAFF. In DNA, the CDR3 is TGCAGTGCTAGGAGGGGGGTTGAAGCTTTCTTT.

The chain joins TRBV6-1 to TRBJ2-7; 9 nucleotides agree with TRBD2. The CDR3 totals 17 residues. The V gene's germline CDR1 is MNHNS and CDR2 SASEGT. V lost 3 bases to trimming and J lost 5 bases; unmatched junction nucleotides: 14. In nucleotides, the CDR3 is TGTGCCAGCAGTGAGTCCCAGTATAGCGGGAGCAAGAACGAGCAGTACTTC. Protein sequence: CASSESQYSGSKNEQYF.

The chain links TRBV11-2 to TRBJ2-1; D gene uncertain. The ends were cut back, 0 bases at V and 0 bases at J, with 9 bases in the middle. The CDR3 extends over 16 amino acids. Germline V lookup: CDR1 SGHAT, CDR2 FQNNGV. For the CDR3, the DNA is TGTGCCAGCAGCTTAGAGGGCCGGACCTCCTACAATGAGCAGTTCTTC. The encoded protein is CASSLEGRTSYNEQFF.

This chain links TRBV12-3 or TRBV12-4 with TRBJ1-2, with 8 bases matching TRBD1. V dropped 4 bases and J dropped 7; count of bases not matched to a gene: 5. This CDR3 contains 13 residues. In DNA form, the CDR3 reads TGTGCCAGCAGTTCATTACAGGGGGGTGGCTACACCTTC. Translation gives CASSSLQGGGYTF.

This clone was seen just once. The V call is TRBV5-1, the J call TRBJ1-5; 7 nucleotides line up with TRBD1. V shed 0 bases and J 8 bases; nucleotides not matched to a gene: 5. Germline CDR1 is SGHRS and CDR2 is YFSETQ. This CDR3 is 14 amino acids long. The CDR3 sequence is CASSLGRGQEPQHF. The CDR3 bases are TGCGCCAGCAGCTTGGGGAGGGGGCAGGAGCCCCAGCATTTT.

This clone came up once. This chain links TRBV19 with TRBJ2-7; D is uncertain. Trimming took off 3 bases at V and 2 bases at J, with 8 bases between the two ends. Germline lookup yields CDR1 LNHDA and CDR2 SQIVND (reference sequence). The length of the CDR3 is 13 residues. The CDR3 reads CASSISTAYEQYF. DNA for the CDR3: TGTGCCAGTAGTATCAGCACTGCCTACGAGCAGTACTTC.

This sequence joins TRBV28 and TRBJ2-7; TRBD1 matches 7 bases. The CDR3 covers 16 residues. J gave up 3 bases and V 9 bases, and 17 bases lay outside the gene matches. Looked up from germline, CDR1 is MDHEN and CDR2 is SYDVKM. CDR3 bases: TGTGCCAGTAAACCTTCAGAAGGACCAGGGGGCTACGAGCAGTACTTC. It is translated as CASKPSEGPGGYEQYF.

This chain links TRBV6-5 with TRBJ1-6; possible D gene TRBD1, 6 bases. The CDR3 runs 15 residues. From germline, CDR1 is MNHEY and CDR2 SVGAGI. V shed 2 bases and J shed 10 bases, with 15 bases lying between them. CDR3 in amino acids: CASSYTQGSRSPLHF. CDR3 nucleotides: TGTGCCAGCAGTTACACACAGGGTTCTAGATCACCCCTCCACTTT.

This clone appeared once. This chain links TRBV16 with TRBJ1-1; 7 bases map to TRBD1. The CDR3 is 16 residues long. Germline lookup yields CDR1 KGHSY and CDR2 FQNENV. Germline trimming cut 3 bases from V and 6 bases from J; bases unmatched to any gene: 13. CDR3 DNA: TGTGCCAGCAGCCATTCGACAGGGAGATTGCGGGCTGAAGCTTTCTTT. Encoded protein: CASSHSTGRLRAEAFF.

This sequence joins TRBV2 and TRBJ1-1, with D possibly matching TRBD1 (6 bases). Trimming cost V 7 bases and J 2 bases, with 17 bases left between them. Germline lookup yields CDR1 SNHLY and CDR2 FYNNEI. The CDR3 covers 15 residues. The CDR3 sequence: CASTSRGAVNTEAFF. The CDR3 DNA is TGTGCCAGCACCTCGCGGGGGGCAGTAAACACTGAAGCTTTCTTT.

The rearrangement uses TRBV9 and TRBJ2-1; 10 bases agree with TRBD2. Germline CDR1 reads SGDLS; CDR2 reads YYNGEE. After removal of 0 bases from V and 8 bases from J, the junction contained 5 bases not matched to a gene. The CDR3 sequence is 15 residues long. CDR3 in amino acids: CASSVGLAGDHEQFF. The CDR3 bases are TGTGCCAGCAGCGTAGGGCTAGCGGGAGACCATGAGCAGTTCTTC.